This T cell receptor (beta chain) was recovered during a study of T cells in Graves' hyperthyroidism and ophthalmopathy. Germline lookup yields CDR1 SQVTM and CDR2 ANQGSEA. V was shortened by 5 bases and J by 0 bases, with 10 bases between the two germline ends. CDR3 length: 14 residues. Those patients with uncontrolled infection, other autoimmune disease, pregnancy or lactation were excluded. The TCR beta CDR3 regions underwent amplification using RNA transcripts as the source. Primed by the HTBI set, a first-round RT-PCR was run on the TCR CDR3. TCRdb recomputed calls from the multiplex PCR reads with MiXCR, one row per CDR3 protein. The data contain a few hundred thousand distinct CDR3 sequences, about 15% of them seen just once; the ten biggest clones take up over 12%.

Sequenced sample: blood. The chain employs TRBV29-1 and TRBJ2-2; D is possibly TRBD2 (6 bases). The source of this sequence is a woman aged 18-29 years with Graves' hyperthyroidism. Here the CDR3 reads CSVKAGANTGELFF. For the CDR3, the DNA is TGCAGCGTTAAAGCGGGCGCGAACACCGGGGAGCTGTTTTTT.